This TCR beta chain derives from a study of cytomegalovirus exposure and HLA in healthy donors (dated by TCRdb to the late 2010s). Broadly, across the study: In an earlier analysis of some 610 of the donors, 250 to 350 Gb of sequence data and 90 million to 120 million unique TCR beta sequences from about 179 million T cells were reported. Approximately 310 gigabases of sequencing data and approximately 84 million unique TCR sequences were included in an early release covering around 600 HLA-typed donors. The genetic ancestry cluster associated with self-reported Caucasian donors included 81% of the 398 genotyped donors. The study was designed to test whether signatures of past pathogen exposure could be identified by cataloging public T cell receptors. The T cell repertoires of 666 subjects were profiled by immunosequencing and related to cytomegalovirus serostatus. Besides the first cohort of more than 650 subjects, a separate validation cohort made up of 90 to 150 different subjects was used. The study combined high-throughput TCR immunosequencing, statistical association of individual TCRs with disease status, and machine learning to predict cytomegalovirus infection status. A later analysis re-analyzed previously published TCR beta repertoires from roughly 690 donors and added high-resolution HLA genotyping to study TCR occurrence patterns. Rather than drawing on any new phenotypic data, the later analysis identified candidate immune exposures from TCR beta sequences and the way those sequences occurred across donors. To decide whether each TCR beta V gene segment behaved as functional or pseudogenic, an earlier analysis of approximately 620 of the donors relied on high-throughput TCR beta sequencing. Donor age, sex, ethnicity and CMV serostatus were collected together with the repertoire data. Genome-wide SNP genotypes for about 55% of the roughly 670 donors were used in a later genetic analysis, which treated that subset as a discovery cohort. All discovery cohort repertoires had been generated using a single sequencing platform. HLA typing covered class I and class II loci at four-digit resolution. The number of donors typed differed by locus, with 629-630 for A, B, C, DRB1 and DQB1, approximately 500 for DQA1, 600 to 610 for DPA1, and some 470 for DPB1. Because of strong linkage in the cohort, four to six DR-DQ haplotypes were treated as single units for association and clustering. Among almost 400 genotyped donors of the cohort, an average of about 240,000 unique TCR beta nucleotide sequences were sequenced per donor, around 20% of them non-productive.

Overall study results and their limits: In a later analysis, TCR association rates were found to vary across HLA loci, with the most associated TCRs seen for DRB1 alleles and the fewest for HLA-C alleles. Only TCR beta chains were sequenced in this cohort, and the absence of alpha or paired-chain data limited detectable features. In vitro tests confirmed that three of the cytomegalovirus-associated TCR beta chains recognize cytomegalovirus antigens. Because some donors lacked HLA typing at each locus, the association tests relied only on the typed subset. The 87-base-pair reads could not distinguish some IMGT-functional V segments, including TRBV6-2 and TRBV6-3, so those segments were excluded. A total of fewer than 200 TCR beta chains were listed by the study as associated with cytomegalovirus. Specific HLA alleles were associated with around 18,000 TCR beta sequences at a false discovery rate of 0.05 in a later analysis. Presence/absence analyses assumed roughly uniform sequencing depth across donors, an assumption that may not hold. The authors suggested that the approach could potentially be extended to other disease states and immunological phenotypes. Across donors, most TCR sequences were observed very rarely, whereas some public TCRs were present in many individuals. A further reported finding was that TCR beta sequences accurately predicted the HLA-A and HLA-B alleles for most subjects in the first cohort. When HLA alleles, especially DR and DQ, strongly co-occurred, TCR associations were difficult to assign to individual alleles. In a later analysis, most CMV-associated TCR beta chains were found to appear HLA-restricted, with HLA associations seemingly driven largely by CMV exposure. CMV serostatus was the only immune exposure information available for the cohort. A cluster of highly shared sequence variants was judged likely to be a technical artifact of the sequencing pipeline. In a later genetic analysis, a missense DCLRE1C variant was associated with V-gene and J-gene trimming of TCR beta chains, and the association was replicated in an independent cohort. The classifier was reported to diagnose cytomegalovirus status with high specificity and sensitivity in both the original and validation cohorts. Linkage disequilibrium might explain the correlated functional status among segregating V segments, but an unknown experimental factor could not be excluded. An earlier analysis of around 540 of the donors showed that most TCR beta V segments appeared in productive rearrangements either about 87% or about 30% of the time, which broadly matched IMGT annotations. According to a later analysis, parvovirus B19, influenza, CMV and Epstein-Barr virus appeared linked to several top co-occurrence clusters. In a later genetic analysis, fewer N-insertions in productive TCRs were reported among donors in an Asian-associated ancestry cluster than the approximately 670-donor mean. Compared with equally common non-associated chains, HLA-associated TCR beta chains in a later analysis were more clonally expanded and had lower generation probabilities. Because counts were too low, about 17 rarely observed V segments, including chromosome 9 orphons, were excluded from the earlier analysis of under 650 of the donors.

The cohort was made up of 666 healthy bone marrow donors. All cohort members were sampled while nominally healthy, although unrecorded immune exposures were likely present. The donor was CMV seronegative and belonged to the group of under 400 seronegative cohort members. Every donor gave a peripheral blood sample, and the peripheral blood mononuclear cells from that sample were used for TCR beta sequencing. The Qiagen DNeasy Blood Extraction Kit was used to extract genomic DNA from the blood cell samples. As regards this clone: Its antigen target is currently unknown. Germline is not matched at one junction end, which may reflect a read error.

The CDR3, from cysteine to phenylalanine, totals 15 residues. The only DNA kept is the CDR3, 45 bases in frame from the first base. The germline V gene encodes CDR1 SEHNR and CDR2 FQNEAQ (reference sequence). The receptor library was made with the immunoSEQ multiplex PCR assay. For the multiplex PCR, a mixture combining 60 forward primers for TCR Vbeta segments and 13 reverse primers for TCR Jbeta segments was used. A multiplex PCR assay on genomic DNA amplified the CDR3 region of rearranged TCR beta genes. The amplified TCR beta libraries were sequenced on the Illumina HiSeq System as 87-base-pair reads. In the authors' own workflow: In a later analysis, 70 million to 95 million unique TCR beta chains were counted across the approximately 640 repertoires, and about 10 million of these chains were shared by at least two donors. Raw reads were error-corrected and collapsed into unique sequences with a nearest-neighbor algorithm that merged closely related sequences to remove PCR and sequencing errors. CDR3 sequences were aligned to IMGT reference sequences to assign V, D and J gene segments. For a sequence to be retained, at least a six-nucleotide match to both a V gene segment and a J gene segment was required. A rearrangement counted as productive if the CDR3 had no stop codons and remained in frame with V and J, and every other rearrangement counted as non-productive. Following IMGT convention, CDR3 was defined as the stretch from the second conserved V-encoded cysteine to the conserved J-encoded phenylalanine. The earlier analysis of 587 of the donors excluded sequences that lacked an unambiguous match to a single V gene segment. In an earlier analysis of some 590 of the donors, a V segment was called functional when productive rearrangements were above 56.7%, and segregating when the standard deviation between donors exceeded 5%. A statistical classification framework was built to diagnose cytomegalovirus status from the catalog of TCR beta chain sequences. In a later analysis, V and J genes were assigned by comparing TCR nucleotide sequences against IMGT/GENE-DB human TR gene sequences. A later analysis assigned CDR3 sequences and most-parsimonious VDJ recombination scenarios with the TCRdist pipeline. In a later analysis, every TCR beta chain was defined by the combination of its CDR3 amino acid sequence and its V-gene family, and reads without a unique V-gene family were dropped. A later analysis removed 450 to 600 highly shared, low-generation-probability nucleotide sequences to deal with suspected cross-contamination and a sequencing artifact. A later analysis calculated a clonal expansion index for each public chain from normalized within-repertoire ranks of inferred template counts. In a later analysis, generation probabilities were computed using a VDJ recombination model fitted to out-of-frame rearrangements, and the results were checked against IGoR. In a later analysis, hypergeometric tests were used to score TCR-TCR, TCR-HLA and TCR-CMV co-occurrence, with a repertoire-size bias correction applied to TCR pairs. False discovery rates were estimated in a later analysis by permuting HLA or CMV assignments 20 times. In a later analysis, co-occurring TCRs were grouped using DBSCAN, with TCRdist sequence similarity added in when clustering inside HLA-allele-positive subsets. Repertoires with fewer than 30,000 or more than 120,000 public chains were left out of co-occurrence clustering, as were five repertoires with anomalous nucleotide sharing. The table was pulled from immuneACCESS by TCRdb, which kept in-frame rearrangements only. Such tables lose some clones; where checked, under half of the loss comes from unresolved V genes, and the rest has no known cause. V and J calls and clone size are copied from that table; D and trimming were computed from the DNA. The sample table shows about 160,000 clones, and roughly 80% are seen once. In total, the top ten clones hold roughly 4.4% of the sample.

Sequencing used PBMCs. This TCR came from a man aged 25-45 years in good health and CMV-seronegative. The V and J genes are TRBV7-9 and TRBJ2-7; the D gene is not confidently resolved. Here is the DNA: TGTTCCAGCAGTTCCCAGACTGCCTCTCTCTACGAGCAGTACTTC. This codes for CSSSSQTASLYEQYF.